A selection of T cell receptor beta chains follows, all from one sample in a study of T cells after yellow fever vaccination. MiXCR was run by TCRdb on the 5' RACE reads, yielding one entry per CDR3 protein. The sample gives almost 600,000 distinct CDR3 sequences, about 14% of which show up once; roughly 13% is in the top ten. The source material was PBMCs, sampled on the day of the yellow fever booster vaccination. These receptors were collected from a young man who received the YFV17D yellow fever vaccine. Both conserved end residues are part of each CDR3.

j_call | v_call | cdr3_aa
TRBJ2-7 | TRBV7-2 | CASGTGARPYEQYF
TRBJ2-1 | TRBV11-2 | CASSLDGLAIEQFF
TRBJ2-1 | TRBV29-1 | CSVVKVGEQFF
TRBJ2-7 | TRBV9 | CASSVGPDLSSYEQYF
TRBJ2-1 | TRBV5-8 | CASSWTGAGEQFF
TRBJ2-5 | TRBV20-1 | CSARAPGETQYF
TRBJ2-7 | TRBV7-9 | CASSLAGGLSYEQYF
TRBJ1-1 | TRBV24-1 | CATAGQEGMNTEAFF
TRBJ1-2 | TRBV20-1 | CSARDEGPGYTF
TRBJ1-2 | TRBV29-1 | CSVTTGRDGYTF
TRBJ2-3 | TRBV7-3 | CASSRGTPGTDTQYF
TRBJ1-6 | TRBV5-1 | CASRADSHNSPLHF
TRBJ2-1 | TRBV6-1 | CASSRPGPKRPNEQFF
TRBJ1-1 | TRBV20-1 | CSARVGYVNTEAFF
TRBJ1-2 | TRBV7-8 | CASSLGQGVSGYTF
TRBJ1-4 | TRBV15 | CATRLTEGKLFF
TRBJ2-7 | TRBV7-9 | CASSLNGGYLYEQYF
TRBJ2-3 | TRBV10-2 | CASTGGNTQYF
TRBJ2-3 | TRBV29-1 | CSVEARTSGTDTQYF
TRBJ2-1 | TRBV29-1 | CSVDPAGEQFF
TRBJ2-3 | TRBV5-1 | CASSPFRDDTQYF
TRBJ2-7 | TRBV11-2 | CASRPSGYEQYF
TRBJ2-1 | TRBV29-1 | CSVATSGRNEQFF
TRBJ2-1 | TRBV5-1 | CASSIATGYEQFF
TRBJ2-7 | TRBV7-2 | CASSWTAYEQYF
TRBJ2-5 | TRBV5-1 | CASSWASGDQETQYF
TRBJ2-7 | TRBV28 | CASSLSGVVDEQYF
TRBJ2-7 | TRBV15 | CATSRAGLYEQYF
TRBJ1-2 | TRBV20-1 | CSARDSRDPAGGYTF
TRBJ2-7 | TRBV15 | CATSNPGQGLIEQYF
TRBJ2-5 | TRBV3-1 | CASSQPFRETQYF
TRBJ1-4 | TRBV10-3 | CAISESYGDNEKLFF
TRBJ1-2 | TRBV7-9 | CASSFIGTGYTF
TRBJ2-3 | TRBV9 | CASSVKGFGVPPSDTQYF
TRBJ2-7 | TRBV19 | CASSMRGGQTYEQYF
TRBJ1-5 | TRBV20-1 | CSARARYQPQHF
TRBJ2-1 | TRBV6-1 | CAISKRERANEQFF